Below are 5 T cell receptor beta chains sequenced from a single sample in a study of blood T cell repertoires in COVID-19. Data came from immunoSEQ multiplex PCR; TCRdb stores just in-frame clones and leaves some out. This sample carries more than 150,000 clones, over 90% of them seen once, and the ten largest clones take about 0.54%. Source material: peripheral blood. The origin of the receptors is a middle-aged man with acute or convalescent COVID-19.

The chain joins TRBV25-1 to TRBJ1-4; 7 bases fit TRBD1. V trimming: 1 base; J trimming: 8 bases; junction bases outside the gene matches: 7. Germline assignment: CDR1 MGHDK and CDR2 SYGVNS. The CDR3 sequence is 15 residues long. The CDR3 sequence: CASSEWRQGVEKLFF. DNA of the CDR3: TGTGCCAGCAGTGAATGGCGGCAGGGGGTCGAAAAACTGTTTTTT.

The CDR3 reads CASSYSTGFGNQPQHF. As DNA, the CDR3 is TGTGCCAGCAGTTACTCGACAGGCTTTGGCAATCAGCCCCAGCATTTT. The V and J genes are TRBV6-6 and TRBJ1-5, with D perhaps TRBD1 (6 bases). The germline CDR1 and CDR2 sequences are MNHNY and SVGAGI (reference sequence). V was shortened by 0 bases and J by 2 bases, with 11 bases between the two germline ends. This CDR3 is built from 16 residues.

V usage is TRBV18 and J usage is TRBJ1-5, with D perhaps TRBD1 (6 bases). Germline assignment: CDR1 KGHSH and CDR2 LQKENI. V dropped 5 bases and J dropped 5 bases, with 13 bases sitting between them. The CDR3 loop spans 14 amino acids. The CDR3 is CASSLGQRDQPQHF. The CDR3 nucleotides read TGTGCCAGCTCATTAGGACAGAGAGATCAGCCCCAGCATTTT.

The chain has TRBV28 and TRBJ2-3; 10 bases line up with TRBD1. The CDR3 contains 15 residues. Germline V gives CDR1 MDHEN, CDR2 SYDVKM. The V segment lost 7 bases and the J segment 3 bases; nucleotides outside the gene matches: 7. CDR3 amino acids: CASMARTGGTDTQYF. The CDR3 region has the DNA TGTGCCAGCATGGCCAGGACAGGGGGAACAGATACGCAGTATTTT.

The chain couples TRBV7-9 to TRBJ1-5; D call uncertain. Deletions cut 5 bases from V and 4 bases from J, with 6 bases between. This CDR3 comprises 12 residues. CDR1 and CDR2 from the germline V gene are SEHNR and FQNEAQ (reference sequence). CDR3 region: CASSEQNQPQHF. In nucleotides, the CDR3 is TGTGCCAGCAGCGAGCAAAATCAGCCCCAGCATTTT. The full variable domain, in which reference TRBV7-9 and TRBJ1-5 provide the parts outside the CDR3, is DTGVSQNPRHKITKRGQNVTFRCDPISEHNRLYWYRQTLGQGPEFLTYFQNEAQLEKSRLLSDRFSAERPKGSFSTLEIQRTEQGDSAMYLCASSEQNQPQHFGDGTRLSIL.